These 29 T cell receptor beta chains were all obtained from the same sample, sequenced in a study of T cell responses to AZD1222 COVID-19 vaccine. TCRdb's copy holds only in-frame clones and misses some; the assay was immunoSEQ multiplex PCR. The sample lists some 30,000 clones, roughly 90% occurring once. Sequencing was performed on peripheral blood, taken on day 0 of AZD1222 vaccination. The receptor source for this set is an adult in good health.

This clone appeared a single time. The rearrangement links TRBV25-1 to TRBJ2-3; 7 nucleotides match TRBD2. The CDR3 is 17 residues long. The junction had 9 bases not matched to a gene; V was cut back by 2 bases and J by 1 base. Germline CDR1 and CDR2: MGHDK and SYGVNS. CDR3 region: CASSEHSGTTRTDTQYF. CDR3 DNA: TGTGCCAGCAGTGAACATTCCGGGACTACTCGCACAGATACGCAGTATTTT. The whole variable domain, remainder taken from reference TRBV25-1 and TRBJ2-3, is EADIYQTPRYLVIGTGKKITLECSQTMGHDKMYWYQQDPGMELHLIHYSYGVNSTEKGDLSSESTVSRIRTEHFPLTLESARPSHTSQYLCASSEHSGTTRTDTQYFGPGTRLTVL.

The chain uses TRBV10-3 and TRBJ2-1, with a possible D match to TRBD2 (5 bases). V was clipped by 7 bases and J by 0 bases, with 13 bases between them. Germline V gene sequence: CDR1 ENHRY, CDR2 SYGVKD. The CDR3 is made up of 15 amino acids. CDR3 sequence reads: CAITKDLSSYNEQFF. The CDR3 nucleotides read TGTGCCATCACTAAGGACTTGAGCTCCTACAATGAGCAGTTCTTC.

The genes are TRBV3-1 (or the pseudogene TRBV3-2) and TRBJ1-2; D unclear. This CDR3 contains 11 residues. The V gene's germline CDR1 is LGHDT and CDR2 YNNKEL (reference sequence). The V gene lost 4 bases and the J gene lost 1 base, with 1 base spanning the gap. The CDR3 region is CASSLNYGYTF. DNA for the CDR3: TGTGCCAGCAGCCTTAACTATGGCTACACCTTC.

The chain joins TRBV6-5 to TRBJ1-1, with D perhaps matching TRBD1 (5 bases). Germline CDR1 MNHEY, CDR2 SVGAGI. Trimming removed 4 bases at V and 1 base at J, with 10 bases between. There are 14 residues in the CDR3. The CDR3 DNA follows: TGTGCCAGCAGTTTTCGGGGACGGAACACTGAAGCTTTCTTT. Translated: CASSFRGRNTEAFF.

The J gene is TRBJ2-5, the V gene TRBV5-6; TRBD2 matches at 7 bases. The V gene's germline CDR1 is SGHDT and CDR2 YYEEEE. The CDR3 is 15 amino acids. J was trimmed by 9 bases and V by 1 base; bases with no gene match: 12. CDR3 nucleotides: TGTGCCAGCAGCTTGTCGGCTAGCGGCGGTCGGGCCCAGTACTTC. This codes for CASSLSASGGRAQYF.

The V and J genes are TRBV7-6 and TRBJ1-6, with TRBD1 matching 7 bases. Per germline, CDR1 SGHVS and CDR2 FNYEAQ. Trimming removed 1 base from V and 7 bases from J; junction bases left unmatched: 4. This CDR3 comprises 15 residues. CDR3 bases: TGTGCCAGCAGCTTAGAGTGGACAGGCAATTCACCCCTCCACTTT. Protein: CASSLEWTGNSPLHF.

The J gene is TRBJ1-5, the V gene TRBV2; the match to TRBD1 covers 8 bases. Trimming at V came to 6 bases and at J to 4 bases, leaving 5 bases not matched to a gene. In germline, CDR1 is SNHLY, CDR2 FYNNEI. The length of the CDR3 is 14 residues. Here the CDR3 DNA reads TGTGCCAGCAGCCCTGGACAGGGTAATCAGCCCCAGCATTTT. The encoded protein is CASSPGQGNQPQHF.

This clone showed up just once. The V call is TRBV6-2 or TRBV6-3, the J call TRBJ2-7; 9 bases line up with TRBD1. The CDR3 contains 14 residues. Germline values: CDR1 MNHEY, CDR2 SVGEGT. J was trimmed by 3 bases and V by 6 bases; bases with no gene match: 6. CDR3 sequence (DNA): TGTGCCAGCAGCCCCGGGACAGGGTACTACGAGCAGTACTTC. This encodes CASSPGTGYYEQYF.

The rearrangement uses TRBV4-3 and TRBJ1-6, with TRBD1 as a possible D gene (5 bases). Looked up from germline, CDR1 is LGHNA and CDR2 is YSLEER. This CDR3 is built from 16 residues. Trimming took off 2 bases at V and 7 bases at J, with 15 bases between the two ends. Here the CDR3 reads CASSQKPGLKNSPLHF. In DNA form, the CDR3 reads TGCGCCAGCAGCCAAAAGCCGGGACTGAAGAATTCACCCCTCCACTTT.

This clone was picked up a small number of times. Here the CDR3 reads CASSLVPQPSYEQYF. CDR3 DNA: TGTGCCAGCAGCTTAGTCCCGCAGCCGTCCTACGAGCAGTACTTC. The chain combines TRBV7-2 with TRBJ2-7; no reliable D call. V lost 1 base to trimming and J lost 1 base, with 11 bases between them. The CDR3 extends over 15 amino acids. The germline V gene has CDR1 SGHTA and CDR2 FQGNSA.

This rearrangement joins TRBV29-1 to TRBJ2-2, with D possibly TRBD1 on 6 matching bases. Germline loops: CDR1 SQVTM, CDR2 ANQGSEA. V shed 6 bases and J shed 0 bases, with 8 bases lying between them. This CDR3 spans 13 amino acids. The CDR3 DNA reads TGCAGCGTCAGGGGAACGAACACCGGGGAGCTGTTTTTT. Protein sequence: CSVRGTNTGELFF.

Comment on this clone: This same CDR3 is encoded by further DNA sequences in the sample. This chain connects TRBV6-5 to TRBJ1-2, with TRBD1 as a possible D gene (6 bases). V lost 10 bases to trimming and J lost 0 bases, with 9 bases between them. The germline V gene has CDR1 MNHEY and CDR2 SVGAGI. The CDR3 spans 12 residues. The CDR3 loop reads CATRTANYGYTF. CDR3 DNA: TGTGCCACCAGGACAGCTAACTATGGCTACACCTTC.

This clone was seen a handful of times. This chain joins TRBV6-1 and TRBJ1-1; D call uncertain. Trimming removed 2 bases at V and 1 base at J, with 14 bases between. Germline CDR1 is MNHNS and CDR2 is SASEGT. The CDR3 has 16 residues. CDR3 residues: CASSERPVRGNTEAFF. The CDR3 DNA is TGTGCCAGCAGTGAACGACCAGTCCGAGGGAACACTGAAGCTTTCTTT.

The chain carries TRBV6-2 or TRBV6-3 and TRBJ1-5; D not resolved. The germline gives CDR1 MNHEY, CDR2 SVGEGT. V lost 6 bases and J 3 bases, leaving 6 bases between the germline ends. This CDR3 contains 12 residues. CDR3 amino acids: CASSRVNQPQHF. The CDR3 nucleotides read TGTGCCAGCAGCCGTGTCAATCAGCCCCAGCATTTT.

This clone showed up just a few times. V and J are TRBV19 and TRBJ1-1, with D possibly matching TRBD1 (5 bases). Trimming stripped 2 bases from V and 1 base from J, with 11 bases between. The CDR3 is made up of 15 amino acids. CDR1 is LNHDA and CDR2 is SQIVND in the germline V gene (reference sequence). The CDR3 nucleotides read TGTGCCAGTAGTATACCCGGGGGAAGGAACACTGAAGCTTTCTTT. It is translated as CASSIPGGRNTEAFF. Complete variable domain (other parts from reference TRBV19 and TRBJ1-1): DGGITQSPKYLFRKEGQNVTLSCEQNLNHDAMYWYRQDPGQGLRLIYYSQIVNDFQKGDIAEGYSVSREKKESFPLTVTSAQKNPTAFYLCASSIPGGRNTEAFFGQGTRLTVV.

This clone has more than one count but fewer than ten. This rearrangement joins TRBV6-1 to TRBJ1-1; D ambiguous. Looked up from germline, CDR1 is MNHNS and CDR2 is SASEGT. The CDR3 covers 14 residues. V lost 2 bases and J 1 base, leaving 8 bases between the germline ends. The CDR3 reads CASSELYRNTEAFF. The CDR3 DNA reads as TGTGCCAGCAGTGAACTTTACAGGAACACTGAAGCTTTCTTT.

The chain couples TRBV6-4 to TRBJ2-4, with D possibly being TRBD2 (6 bases). Trimming pared 4 bases from V and 12 bases from J, leaving 19 bases between. The CDR3 loop spans 14 amino acids. Germline values: CDR1 MRHNA, CDR2 SNTAGT. The CDR3 reads CASSVGDVGGPQYF. CDR3 bases: TGTGCCAGCAGTGTTGGGGACGTAGGAGGGCCTCAGTACTTC.

J is TRBJ2-1 and V is TRBV4-2, with 8 bases fitting TRBD2. Germline V lookup: CDR1 LGHNA, CDR2 YNFKEQ. The CDR3 spans 15 residues. V gave up 4 bases and J gave up 5 bases; unmatched junction bases: 7. In DNA, the CDR3 is TGTGCCAGCAGCCCTTCGGGGGGGATGAACAATGAGCAGTTCTTC. It specifies CASSPSGGMNNEQFF.

This clone was counted once. This chain connects TRBV7-9 to TRBJ1-3; no reliable D call. CDR3 size: 14 residues. The V and J ends lost 8 bases and 4 bases respectively, with 15 bases between them. CDR1 is SEHNR and CDR2 is FQNEAQ in the germline V gene (reference sequence). The CDR3 is CASHNAVAGNTIYF. CDR3 in DNA: TGTGCCAGCCATAACGCGGTCGCGGGAAACACCATATATTTT.

The chain couples TRBV5-1 to TRBJ1-3, with D unclear. The CDR3 is 14 amino acids. V lost 0 bases to trimming and J lost 4 bases, with 8 bases between them. CDR1 is SGHRS, CDR2 YFSETQ, per germline. The CDR3 spells CASSLAGVGNTIYF. As DNA, the CDR3 is TGCGCCAGCAGCTTGGCTGGGGTCGGAAACACCATATATTTT. Variable domain in full (rest from reference TRBV5-1 and TRBJ1-3): KAGVTQTPRYLIKTRGQQVTLSCSPISGHRSVSWYQQTPGQGLQFLFEYFSETQRNKGNFPGRFSGRQFSNSRSEMNVSTLELGDSALYLCASSLAGVGNTIYFGEGSWLTVV.

This chain links TRBV5-5 with TRBJ2-2, with D perhaps given as TRBD1 or TRBD2 (5 bases each). In germline, CDR1 is SGHKS, CDR2 YYEKEE (reference sequence). The CDR3 is 15 amino acids. V was pared by 6 bases and J by 4 bases, with 16 bases between. CDR3 DNA sequence: TGTGCCAGCAACCCGCGCCCAGGGAGCACCGGGGAGCTGTTTTTT. It translates to CASNPRPGSTGELFF.

CDR3 in amino acids: CASSLDLGGLETQYF. CDR3 DNA: TGTGCCAGCAGCTTGGATTTAGGGGGTTTGGAGACCCAGTACTTC. The V gene is TRBV5-4, the J gene TRBJ2-5; TRBD1 is a possible D gene (6 bases). CDR3 size: 15 residues. V lost 0 bases and J 5 bases, leaving 14 bases between the germline ends. Germline CDR1 reads SGHNT; CDR2 reads YYREEE (reference sequence).

This chain uses TRBV10-3 with TRBJ2-5; 9 positions agree with TRBD2. The CDR3 contains 16 residues. With 0 bases clipped from V and 3 bases from J, the junction kept 5 bases outside the gene matches. Germline CDR1 reads ENHRY; CDR2 reads SYGVKD. As DNA, the CDR3 is TGTGCCATCAGTGAGTCGAGAATAGCGGGGGAAGAGACCCAGTACTTC. This encodes CAISESRIAGEETQYF.

The gene calls are TRBV19 and TRBJ1-2, with D unresolved. The CDR3 loop spans 15 amino acids. Germline V gene sequence: CDR1 LNHDA, CDR2 SQIVND (reference sequence). Trimming cost V 5 bases and J 2 bases, with 15 bases left between them. The CDR3 sequence: CASSSASDGNYGYTF. Here the CDR3 DNA reads TGTGCCAGTAGTTCCGCCTCGGACGGGAACTATGGCTACACCTTC. Supplemented by reference TRBV19 and TRBJ1-2, the full variable domain reads DGGITQSPKYLFRKEGQNVTLSCEQNLNHDAMYWYRQDPGQGLRLIYYSQIVNDFQKGDIAEGYSVSREKKESFPLTVTSAQKNPTAFYLCASSSASDGNYGYTFGSGTRLTVV.

The chain recombines TRBV5-4 with TRBJ1-6; D gene uncertain. Trimming left V 0 bases short and J 5 bases short, with 6 bases between. CDR3 length: 14 amino acids. CDR1 and CDR2 from the germline V gene are SGHNT and YYREEE (reference sequence). CDR3 protein: CASSLVRDNSPLHF. The CDR3 DNA sequence: TGTGCCAGCAGCTTGGTTAGGGATAATTCACCCCTCCACTTT.

The chain joins TRBV6-1 to TRBJ2-5, with 8 positions matching TRBD2. Germline V gene sequence: CDR1 MNHNS, CDR2 SASEGT. The junction had 6 bases not matched to a gene; V was cut back by 1 base and J by 5 bases. The CDR3 is 15 amino acids. CDR3: CASSEGDGGAETQYF. The DNA for the CDR3 is TGTGCCAGCAGTGAAGGGGACGGGGGGGCGGAGACCCAGTACTTC.

The rearrangement links TRBV10-3 to TRBJ1-1, with a tentative D call TRBD1 (5 bases). This CDR3 contains 16 residues. The germline V gene encodes CDR1 ENHRY and CDR2 SYGVKD. Between the trimmed V and J ends, which lost 1 base and 0 bases, there was a span of 12 bases. CDR3 DNA: TGTGCCATCAGTGAGTGGAGGGGAGGGATGAACACTGAAGCTTTCTTT. Translated: CAISEWRGGMNTEAFF.

J is TRBJ2-3 and V is TRBV19; 8 nucleotides match TRBD2. J gave up 4 bases and V 7 bases, and 10 bases lay outside the gene matches. The CDR3 sequence is 15 residues long. Germline values: CDR1 LNHDA, CDR2 SQIVND (reference sequence). CDR3 in DNA: TGTGCCAGTAAGACGGGGGGGCTTTTGGCAGATACGCAGTATTTT. It translates to CASKTGGLLADTQYF.

This chain connects TRBV6-5 to TRBJ2-2, with D perhaps TRBD2 (5 bases). Germline-derived CDR1 and CDR2 are MNHEY and SVGAGI. V lost 7 bases, J lost 4 bases, and 16 bases lay in between. The CDR3 runs to 15 residues. CDR3: CASTTSLGGTGELFF. DNA of the CDR3: TGTGCCAGCACCACGTCACTAGGTGGCACCGGGGAGCTGTTTTTT.